These 20 T cell receptor beta chains share one sample of origin, sequenced in a study of control samples from healthy donors and cancer patients. Here immunoSEQ multiplex PCR was the method, and the copy in TCRdb shows in-frame clones only, minus some. The data contain about 80,000 clones, about 79% of them singletons. Sequenced input: PBMCs. Receptors originate from a man aged 60 to 75 with head and neck cancer.

The chain joins TRBV2 to TRBJ2-1, with TRBD2 matching 12 bases. The CDR3 sequence is 15 residues long. Germline V lookup: CDR1 SNHLY, CDR2 FYNNEI. V was pared by 6 bases and J by 7 bases, with 7 bases of the junction left unmatched. The CDR3 loop is CASRRPGLAGNEQFF. CDR3 nucleotide sequence: TGTGCCAGCAGGAGACCCGGACTAGCGGGAAATGAGCAGTTCTTC.

The V call is TRBV5-4, the J call TRBJ1-1; D call uncertain. V was shortened by 5 bases and J by 0 bases, with 11 bases between the two germline ends. Per germline, CDR1 SGHNT and CDR2 YYREEE (reference sequence). This CDR3 has 14 amino acids. As DNA, the CDR3 is TGTGCCAGCAGTCCGGGCTTCATGAACACTGAAGCTTTCTTT. It is translated as CASSPGFMNTEAFF.

The J gene is TRBJ1-2, the V gene TRBV2; no clear D. Trimming pared 6 bases from V and 5 bases from J, leaving 16 bases between. The CDR3 is 14 residues long. Germline values: CDR1 SNHLY, CDR2 FYNNEI. The CDR3 sequence is CASSADTYLYGYTF. The CDR3 DNA reads as TGTGCCAGCAGCGCTGACACCTACCTTTATGGCTACACCTTC.

V gene TRBV5-8 combines with J gene TRBJ2-2; D gene unclear. This CDR3 spans 15 amino acids. CDR1 and CDR2 (germline): SGHTS, YDEGEE. V lost 1 base to trimming and J lost 6 bases, with 13 bases between them. DNA of the CDR3: TGTGCCAGCAGCTTGTATGCAGTTGCGGCCGGGGAGCTGTTTTTT. This encodes CASSLYAVAAGELFF.

The V call is TRBV18, the J call TRBJ2-7, with TRBD1 identical over 7 bases. V shed 3 bases and J 7 bases; nucleotides not matched to a gene: 6. CDR3 length: 13 amino acids. CDR1 and CDR2 (germline): KGHSH, LQKENI. The DNA of the CDR3 is TGTGCCAGCTCACCCTTGGCCAGGGGGGAGCAGTACTTC. Residues: CASSPLARGEQYF. Full variable domain (remainder filled in from reference TRBV18 and TRBJ2-7): NAGVMQNPRHLVRRRGQEARLRCSPMKGHSHVYWYRQLPEEGLKFMVYLQKENIIDESGMPKERFSAEFPKEGPSILRIQQVVRGDSAAYFCASSPLARGEQYFGPGTRLTVT.

The rearrangement links TRBV2 to TRBJ2-3, with D tentatively TRBD2 (6 bases). There are 13 residues in the CDR3. Trimming stripped 6 bases from V and 3 bases from J, with 10 bases between. Germline CDR1 is SNHLY and CDR2 is FYNNEI. The CDR3 sequence is CASSGEATDTQYF. CDR3 coding DNA: TGTGCCAGCAGCGGGGAGGCGACAGATACGCAGTATTTT. Based on the CDR3 plus reference TRBV2 and TRBJ2-3, the full variable domain is EPEVTQTPSHQVTQMGQEVILRCVPISNHLYFYWYRQILGQKVEFLVSFYNNEISEKSEIFDDQFSVERPDGSNFTLKIRSTKLEDSAMYFCASSGEATDTQYFGPGTRLTVL.

V gene TRBV19 combines with J gene TRBJ1-4; D not resolved. The CDR3 has 17 residues. Per the germline V gene, CDR1 is LNHDA and CDR2 is SQIVND (reference sequence). The ends were cut back, 3 bases at V and 0 bases at J, with 14 bases in the middle. The CDR3 DNA reads as TGTGCCAGTAGTATGGAAGGTACCTTTGCAACTAATGAAAAACTGTTTTTT. Amino acids: CASSMEGTFATNEKLFF. Combining the CDR3 with reference TRBV19 and TRBJ1-4 gives the whole variable domain DGGITQSPKYLFRKEGQNVTLSCEQNLNHDAMYWYRQDPGQGLRLIYYSQIVNDFQKGDIAEGYSVSREKKESFPLTVTSAQKNPTAFYLCASSMEGTFATNEKLFFGSGTQLSVL.

V and J are TRBV5-1 and TRBJ2-2; the D is unclear. The CDR3 sequence is 15 residues long. Trimming shortened V by 0 bases and J by 4 bases, and 10 bases separated the two germline ends. The germline V gene has CDR1 SGHRS and CDR2 YFSETQ. CDR3 region: CASSLGVGPTGELFF. The CDR3 coding sequence is TGCGCCAGCAGCTTGGGAGTAGGCCCCACCGGGGAGCTGTTTTTT.

The gene calls are TRBV6-1 and TRBJ2-3, with 9 bases matching TRBD2. In germline, CDR1 is MNHNS, CDR2 SASEGT. V shed 2 bases and J 5 bases; nucleotides not matched to a gene: 5. The CDR3 spans 15 residues. The DNA of the CDR3 is TGTGCCAGCAGTGAATTGGCGGGAGGGGTAGATACGCAGTATTTT. Amino acid sequence: CASSELAGGVDTQYF.

This chain links TRBV19 with TRBJ2-5; tentatively, D is TRBD2 (5 bases). The V gene lost 6 bases and the J gene lost 5 bases, with 19 bases spanning the gap. Germline values: CDR1 LNHDA, CDR2 SQIVND (reference sequence). The CDR3 runs to 15 residues. CDR3 loop: CASSRLEAAGETQYF. The CDR3 nucleotides are TGTGCCAGTAGCCGCTTGGAGGCCGCCGGGGAGACCCAGTACTTC.

This clone has just one count. This chain links TRBV19 with TRBJ1-3, with D unclear. Germline V gene lookup returns CDR1 LNHDA and CDR2 SQIVND (reference sequence). The CDR3 runs to 16 residues. Trimming removed 6 bases at V and 0 bases at J, with 15 bases between. CDR3 nucleotides: TGTGCCAGTAGCCCCGTGGAAGCGAACTCTGGAAACACCATATATTTT. This codes for CASSPVEANSGNTIYF. Using reference TRBV19 and TRBJ1-3 for the parts outside the CDR3, the full variable domain is DGGITQSPKYLFRKEGQNVTLSCEQNLNHDAMYWYRQDPGQGLRLIYYSQIVNDFQKGDIAEGYSVSREKKESFPLTVTSAQKNPTAFYLCASSPVEANSGNTIYFGEGSWLTVV.

V usage is TRBV6-6 and J usage is TRBJ2-1; D may correspond to TRBD1 or TRBD2 (6 bases each). The CDR3 loop spans 15 amino acids. Germline-derived CDR1 and CDR2 are MNHNY and SVGAGI (reference sequence). Trimming removed 2 bases from V and 7 bases from J, with 15 bases in between. CDR3 sequence: CASSYVGGSGNEQFF. DNA of the CDR3: TGTGCCAGCAGTTACGTGGGGGGCTCGGGAAATGAGCAGTTCTTC.

The chain joins TRBV11-2 to TRBJ1-2, with 8 bases aligning to TRBD1. Germline V lookup: CDR1 SGHAT, CDR2 FQNNGV. CDR3 size: 16 residues. With 4 bases clipped from V and 7 bases from J, the junction kept 14 bases outside the gene matches. CDR3 sequence reads: CASSSQGAQHMSGYTF. The CDR3 nucleotides are TGTGCCAGCAGCTCGCAGGGGGCTCAACATATGTCTGGCTACACCTTC.

This chain links TRBV5-6 with TRBJ1-1; TRBD1 might be the D (6 bases). Germline lookup yields CDR1 SGHDT and CDR2 YYEEEE. This CDR3 is built from 14 residues. Trimming stripped 0 bases from V and 8 bases from J, with 14 bases between. CDR3 in DNA: TGTGCCAGCAGCTTGGGTGGGCAGGGGTCAGAAGCTTTCTTT. This encodes CASSLGGQGSEAFF.

The chain recombines TRBV19 with TRBJ2-3, with a tentative D call TRBD2 (6 bases). Germline CDR1 LNHDA, CDR2 SQIVND (reference sequence). Trimming cost V 7 bases and J 0 bases, with 17 bases left between them. The CDR3 contains 16 residues. CDR3 nucleotides: TGTGCCAGTAACCCCATAGCGGAGTCTAGCACAGATACGCAGTATTTT. Its translation is CASNPIAESSTDTQYF.

This chain joins TRBV15 and TRBJ2-7; 7 nucleotides line up with TRBD1. CDR1 and CDR2 (germline): LNHNV, YYDKDF (reference sequence). This CDR3 has 14 amino acids. Unmatched junction bases numbered 1, after V lost 0 bases and J lost 2 bases. This CDR3 reads CATSRETGPYEQYF. DNA of the CDR3: TGTGCCACCAGCAGAGAGACAGGGCCCTACGAGCAGTACTTC.

The rearrangement joins TRBV24-1 to TRBJ2-1; D remains ambiguous. The CDR3 consists of 18 residues. Trimming took 3 bases from V and 0 from J, leaving 17 bases between them. Germline assignment: CDR1 KGHDR and CDR2 SFDVKD. CDR3 sequence: CATSDPAKSASSYNEQFF. DNA of the CDR3: TGTGCCACCAGTGATCCTGCGAAATCCGCGAGCTCCTACAATGAGCAGTTCTTC.

This clone came up once. The CDR3 loop is CAISRDIEGSEQFF. As DNA, the CDR3 is TGTGCCATCAGTCGGGACATAGAGGGTAGTGAGCAGTTCTTC. The V gene is TRBV10-3, the J gene TRBJ2-1, with D tentatively TRBD1 (6 bases). Trimming took off 5 bases at V and 9 bases at J, with 17 bases between the two ends. CDR1 is ENHRY, CDR2 SYGVKD, per germline. CDR3 size: 14 residues.

The chain combines TRBV4-1 with TRBJ2-3, with 8 bases fitting TRBD2. This CDR3 is built from 20 residues. The J segment lost 1 base and the V segment lost 2 bases, leaving 17 bases of the junction unmatched. Looked up from germline, CDR1 is MGHRA and CDR2 is YSYEKL. DNA for the CDR3: TGCGCCAGCAGCCAATCCCCCGGGGGGGTGGGAGTGGGACGCACAGATACGCAGTATTTT. Protein sequence: CASSQSPGGVGVGRTDTQYF.

DNA for the CDR3: TGCGCCAGCAGCGAAAGTCGGCCTACCAACGAGCAGTACTTC. This translates into CASSESRPTNEQYF. The chain couples TRBV5-1 to TRBJ2-7; D is uncertain. The CDR3 is 14 residues long. Trimming shortened V by 4 bases and J by 5 bases, and 16 bases separated the two germline ends. Germline V gene lookup returns CDR1 SGHRS and CDR2 YFSETQ.